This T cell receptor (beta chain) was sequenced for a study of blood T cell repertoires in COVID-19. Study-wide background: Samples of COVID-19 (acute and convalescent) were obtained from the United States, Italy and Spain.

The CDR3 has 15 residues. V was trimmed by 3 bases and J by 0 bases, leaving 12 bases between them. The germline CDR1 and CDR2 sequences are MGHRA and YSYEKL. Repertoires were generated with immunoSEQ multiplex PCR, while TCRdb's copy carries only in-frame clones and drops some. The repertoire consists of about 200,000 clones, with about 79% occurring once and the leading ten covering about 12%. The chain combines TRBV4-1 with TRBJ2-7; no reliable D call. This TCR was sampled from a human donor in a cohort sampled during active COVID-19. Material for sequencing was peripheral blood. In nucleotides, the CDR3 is TGCGCCAGCAGCCACGAGAGAGCGTTCTCCTACGAGCAGTACTTC. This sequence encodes CASSHERAFSYEQYF.